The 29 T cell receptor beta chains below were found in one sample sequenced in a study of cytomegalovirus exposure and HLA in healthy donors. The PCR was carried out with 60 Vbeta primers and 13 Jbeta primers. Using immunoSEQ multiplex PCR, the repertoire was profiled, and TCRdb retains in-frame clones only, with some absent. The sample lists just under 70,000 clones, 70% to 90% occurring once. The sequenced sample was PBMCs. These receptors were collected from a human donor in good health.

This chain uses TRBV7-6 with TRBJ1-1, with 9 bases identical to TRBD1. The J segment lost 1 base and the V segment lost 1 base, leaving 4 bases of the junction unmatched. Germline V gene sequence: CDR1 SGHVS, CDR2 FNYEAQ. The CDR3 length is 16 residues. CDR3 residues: CASSLGRQGGNTEAFF. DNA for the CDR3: TGTGCCAGCAGCTTAGGAAGACAGGGGGGGAACACTGAAGCTTTCTTT.

The CDR3 spells CSVEGLLTSGDYEQYF. As DNA, the CDR3 is TGCAGCGTTGAGGGCTTGTTGACTAGCGGGGACTACGAGCAGTACTTC. This chain connects TRBV29-1 to TRBJ2-7; 11 nucleotides match TRBD2. The J segment lost 3 bases and the V segment lost 3 bases, leaving 10 bases of the junction unmatched. This CDR3 region has 16 residues. Germline V lookup: CDR1 SQVTM, CDR2 ANQGSEA.

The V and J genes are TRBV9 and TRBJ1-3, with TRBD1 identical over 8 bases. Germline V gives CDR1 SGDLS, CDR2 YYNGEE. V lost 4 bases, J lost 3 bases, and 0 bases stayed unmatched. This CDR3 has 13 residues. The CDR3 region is CASSTGGGNTIYF. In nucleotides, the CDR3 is TGTGCCAGCAGCACAGGGGGTGGAAACACCATATATTTT.

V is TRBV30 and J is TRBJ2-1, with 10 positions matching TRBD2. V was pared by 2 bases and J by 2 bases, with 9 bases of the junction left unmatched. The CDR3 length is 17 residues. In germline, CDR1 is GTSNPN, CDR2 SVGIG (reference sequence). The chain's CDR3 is CAWSRGSGGLAYNEQFF. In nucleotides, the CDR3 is TGTGCCTGGAGTAGGGGTAGCGGGGGGCTAGCCTACAATGAGCAGTTCTTC.

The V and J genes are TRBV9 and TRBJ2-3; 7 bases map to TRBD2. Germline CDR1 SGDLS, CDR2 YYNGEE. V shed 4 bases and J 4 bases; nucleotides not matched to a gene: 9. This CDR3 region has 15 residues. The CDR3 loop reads CASSLRDYSADTQYF. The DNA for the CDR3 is TGTGCCAGCAGCCTCCGGGACTATAGCGCAGATACGCAGTATTTT.

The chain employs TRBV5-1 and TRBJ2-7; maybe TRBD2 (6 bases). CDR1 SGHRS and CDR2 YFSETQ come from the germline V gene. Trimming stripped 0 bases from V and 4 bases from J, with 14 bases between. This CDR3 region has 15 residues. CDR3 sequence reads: CASSLVRGRGYEQYF. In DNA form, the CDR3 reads TGCGCCAGCAGCTTGGTGCGGGGTCGAGGTTACGAGCAGTACTTC.

The DNA for the CDR3 is TGTGCCAGCAGCTTCGGGGACACTGAAGCTTTCTTT. Translating it yields CASSFGDTEAFF. This sequence joins TRBV11-1 and TRBJ1-1; D call uncertain. Trimming removed 3 bases from V and 3 bases from J, with 5 bases in between. Germline V gene data show CDR1 as SGHAT and CDR2 as FQDESV (reference sequence). This CDR3 comprises 12 residues.

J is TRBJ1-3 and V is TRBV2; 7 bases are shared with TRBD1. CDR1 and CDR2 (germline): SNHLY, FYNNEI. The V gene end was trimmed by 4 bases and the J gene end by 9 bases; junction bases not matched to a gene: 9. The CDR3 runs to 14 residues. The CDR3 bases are TGTGCCAGCAGTGTTAAATCACAGGGGAGCACCATATATTTT. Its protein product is CASSVKSQGSTIYF.

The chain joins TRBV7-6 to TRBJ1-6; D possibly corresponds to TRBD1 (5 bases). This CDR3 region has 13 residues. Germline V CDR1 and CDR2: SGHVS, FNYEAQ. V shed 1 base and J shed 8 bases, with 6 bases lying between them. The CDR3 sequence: CASSLVQDSPLHF. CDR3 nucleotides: TGTGCCAGCAGCTTAGTACAGGATTCACCCCTCCACTTT.

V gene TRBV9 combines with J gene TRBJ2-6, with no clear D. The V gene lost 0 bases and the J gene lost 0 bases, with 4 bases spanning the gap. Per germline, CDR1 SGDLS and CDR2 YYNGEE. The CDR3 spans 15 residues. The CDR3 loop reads CASSVDISGANVLTF. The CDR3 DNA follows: TGTGCCAGCAGCGTAGACATCTCTGGGGCCAACGTCCTGACTTTC. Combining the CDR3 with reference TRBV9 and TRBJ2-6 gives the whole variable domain DSGVTQTPKHLITATGQRVTLRCSPRSGDLSVYWYQQSLDQGLQFLIQYYNGEERAKGNILERFSAQQFPDLHSELNLSSLELGDSALYFCASSVDISGANVLTFGAGSRLTVL.

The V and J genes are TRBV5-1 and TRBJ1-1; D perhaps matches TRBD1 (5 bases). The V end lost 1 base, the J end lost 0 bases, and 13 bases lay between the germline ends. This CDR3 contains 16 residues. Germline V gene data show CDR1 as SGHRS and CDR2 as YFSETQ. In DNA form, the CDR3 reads TGCGCCAGCAGCTTGCGGCCCGGGGGGATGAACACTGAAGCTTTCTTT. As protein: CASSLRPGGMNTEAFF. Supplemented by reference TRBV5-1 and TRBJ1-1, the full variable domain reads KAGVTQTPRYLIKTRGQQVTLSCSPISGHRSVSWYQQTPGQGLQFLFEYFSETQRNKGNFPGRFSGRQFSNSRSEMNVSTLELGDSALYLCASSLRPGGMNTEAFFGQGTRLTVV.

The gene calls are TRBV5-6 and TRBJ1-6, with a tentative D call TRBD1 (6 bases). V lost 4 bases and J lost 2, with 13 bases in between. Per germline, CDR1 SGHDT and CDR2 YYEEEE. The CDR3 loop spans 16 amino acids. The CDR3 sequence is CASSGRGGPYNSPLHF. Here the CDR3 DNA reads TGTGCCAGCAGCGGCCGTGGGGGCCCCTATAATTCACCCCTCCACTTT.

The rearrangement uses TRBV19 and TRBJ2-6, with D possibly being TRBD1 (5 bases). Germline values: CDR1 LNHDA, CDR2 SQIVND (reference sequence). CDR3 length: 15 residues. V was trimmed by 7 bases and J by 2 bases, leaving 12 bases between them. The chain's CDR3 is CASNPDSTGANVLTF. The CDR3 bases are TGTGCCAGTAACCCAGACAGTACTGGGGCCAACGTCCTGACTTTC.

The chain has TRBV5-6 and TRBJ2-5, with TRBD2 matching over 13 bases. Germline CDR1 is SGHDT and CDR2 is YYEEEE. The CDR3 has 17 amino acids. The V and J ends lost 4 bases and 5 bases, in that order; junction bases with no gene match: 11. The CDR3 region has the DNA TGTGCCAGCAGCCCGCCAACCACTAGCGGGGGGGCGGAGACCCAGTACTTC. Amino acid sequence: CASSPPTTSGGAETQYF.

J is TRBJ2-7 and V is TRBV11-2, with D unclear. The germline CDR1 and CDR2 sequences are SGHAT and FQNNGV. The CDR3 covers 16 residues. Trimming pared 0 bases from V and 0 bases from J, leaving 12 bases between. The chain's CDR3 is CASSLDGRINSYEQYF. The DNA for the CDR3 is TGTGCCAGCAGCTTAGATGGCAGAATTAACTCCTACGAGCAGTACTTC.

The CDR3 is CASKGVEGSTEAFF. CDR3 coding DNA: TGTGCCAGCAAGGGCGTCGAGGGTAGCACTGAAGCTTTCTTT. The rearrangement joins TRBV7-6 to TRBJ1-1; no definite D call. The CDR3 spans 14 residues. Trimming removed 7 bases from V and 4 bases from J, with 16 bases in between. Germline V gene lookup returns CDR1 SGHVS and CDR2 FNYEAQ.

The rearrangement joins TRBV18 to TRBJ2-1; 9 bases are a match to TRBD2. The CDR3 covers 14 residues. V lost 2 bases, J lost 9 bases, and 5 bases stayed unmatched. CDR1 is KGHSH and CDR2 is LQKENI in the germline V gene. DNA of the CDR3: TGTGCCAGCTCACCAGGGCGGGGGGGCACTGAGCAGTTCTTC. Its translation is CASSPGRGGTEQFF.

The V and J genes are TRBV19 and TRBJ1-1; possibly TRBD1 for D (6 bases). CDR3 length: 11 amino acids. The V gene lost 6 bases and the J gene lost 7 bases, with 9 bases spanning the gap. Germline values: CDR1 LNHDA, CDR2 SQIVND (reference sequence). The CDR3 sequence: CASRTGSEAFF. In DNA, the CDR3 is TGTGCCAGTAGAACAGGGAGTGAAGCTTTCTTT. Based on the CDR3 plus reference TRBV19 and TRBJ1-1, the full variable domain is DGGITQSPKYLFRKEGQNVTLSCEQNLNHDAMYWYRQDPGQGLRLIYYSQIVNDFQKGDIAEGYSVSREKKESFPLTVTSAQKNPTAFYLCASRTGSEAFFGQGTRLTVV.

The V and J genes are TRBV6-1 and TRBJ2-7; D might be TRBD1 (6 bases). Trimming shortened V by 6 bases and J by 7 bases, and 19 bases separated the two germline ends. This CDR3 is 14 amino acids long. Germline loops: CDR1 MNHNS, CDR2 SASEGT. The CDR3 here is CASSRSDRLREQYF. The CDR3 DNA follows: TGTGCCAGCAGCCGTTCCGACAGGCTACGTGAGCAGTACTTC.

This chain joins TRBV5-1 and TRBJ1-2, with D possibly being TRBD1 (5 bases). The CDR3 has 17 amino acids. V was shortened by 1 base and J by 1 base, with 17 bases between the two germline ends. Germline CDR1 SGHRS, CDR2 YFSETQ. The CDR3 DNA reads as TGCGCCAGCAGCTTGACTGGACACCTAAACCGTAACTATGGCTACACCTTC. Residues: CASSLTGHLNRNYGYTF.

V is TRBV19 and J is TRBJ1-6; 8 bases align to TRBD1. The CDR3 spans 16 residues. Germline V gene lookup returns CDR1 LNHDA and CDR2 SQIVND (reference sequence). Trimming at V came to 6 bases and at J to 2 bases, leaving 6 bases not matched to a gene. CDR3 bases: TGTGCCAGTAGAATCGACAGGGGAGCCTATAATTCACCCCTCCACTTT. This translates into CASRIDRGAYNSPLHF.

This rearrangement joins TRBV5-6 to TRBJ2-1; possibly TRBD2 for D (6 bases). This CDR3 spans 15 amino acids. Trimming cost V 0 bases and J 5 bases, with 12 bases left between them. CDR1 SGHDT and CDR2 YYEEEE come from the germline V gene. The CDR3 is CASSLAGAIHNEQFF. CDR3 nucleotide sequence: TGTGCCAGCAGCTTGGCGGGAGCTATACACAATGAGCAGTTCTTC.

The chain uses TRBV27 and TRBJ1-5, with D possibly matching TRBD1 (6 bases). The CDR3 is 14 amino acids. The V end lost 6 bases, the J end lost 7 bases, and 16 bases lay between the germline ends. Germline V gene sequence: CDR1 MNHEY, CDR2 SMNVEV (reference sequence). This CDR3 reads CASSPLTGLQPQHF. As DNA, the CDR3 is TGTGCCAGCAGCCCGCTGACAGGTTTGCAGCCCCAGCATTTT.

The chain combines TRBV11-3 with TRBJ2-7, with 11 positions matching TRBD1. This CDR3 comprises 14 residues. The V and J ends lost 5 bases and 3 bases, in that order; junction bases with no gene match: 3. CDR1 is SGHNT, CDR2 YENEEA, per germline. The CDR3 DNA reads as TGTGCCAGCAGCCGCGGGACAGGGGGCTACGAGCAGTACTTC. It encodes CASSRGTGGYEQYF.

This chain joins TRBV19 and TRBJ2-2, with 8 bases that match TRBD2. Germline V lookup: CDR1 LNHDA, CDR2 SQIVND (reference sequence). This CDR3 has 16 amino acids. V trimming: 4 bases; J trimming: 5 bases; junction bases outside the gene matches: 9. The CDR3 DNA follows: TGTGCCAGTAGTAGGCTTGGCGGGGGGAGGACCGGGGAGCTGTTTTTT. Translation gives CASSRLGGGRTGELFF.

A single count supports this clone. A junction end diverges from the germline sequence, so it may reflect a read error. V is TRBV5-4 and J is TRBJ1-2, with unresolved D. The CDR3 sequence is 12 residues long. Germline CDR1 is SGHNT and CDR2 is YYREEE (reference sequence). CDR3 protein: CASSSGGNGYPF. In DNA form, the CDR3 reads TGTGCCAGCAGCTCGGGAGGGAATGGCTACCCCTTC.

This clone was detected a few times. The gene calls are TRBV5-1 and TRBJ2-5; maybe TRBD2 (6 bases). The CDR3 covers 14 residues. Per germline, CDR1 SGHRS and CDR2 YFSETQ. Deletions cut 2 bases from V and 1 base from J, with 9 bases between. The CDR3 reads CASSLSSVQETQYF. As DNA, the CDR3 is TGCGCCAGCAGCTTATCTAGCGTCCAAGAGACCCAGTACTTC.

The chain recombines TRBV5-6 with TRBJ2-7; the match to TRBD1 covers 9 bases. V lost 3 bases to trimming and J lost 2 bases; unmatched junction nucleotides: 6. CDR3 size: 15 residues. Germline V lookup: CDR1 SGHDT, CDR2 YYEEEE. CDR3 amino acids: CASSSGTGTTYEQYF. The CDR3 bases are TGTGCCAGCAGCTCTGGGACAGGGACGACCTACGAGCAGTACTTC.

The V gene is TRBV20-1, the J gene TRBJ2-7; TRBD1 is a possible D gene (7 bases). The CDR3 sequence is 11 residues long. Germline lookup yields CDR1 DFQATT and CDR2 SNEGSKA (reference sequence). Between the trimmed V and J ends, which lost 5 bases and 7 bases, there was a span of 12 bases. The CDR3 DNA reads TGCAGTGCTCTTGCAGGGGGGGAGCAGTACTTC. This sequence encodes CSALAGGEQYF.